The 14 T cell receptor beta chains given below trace back to one sample, sequenced in a study of cytomegalovirus exposure and HLA in healthy donors. Clones were sequenced by immunoSEQ multiplex PCR, and TCRdb holds only the in-frame ones, with some missing. The sample yields around 93,000 clones, around 85% seen once. The sample taken for sequencing was PBMCs. The receptors stem from a man aged 18 to 35 in good health and CMV-seropositive.

The genes are TRBV19 and TRBJ2-1; 11 nucleotides line up with TRBD2. V was pared by 6 bases and J by 4 bases, with 8 bases of the junction left unmatched. The germline gives CDR1 LNHDA, CDR2 SQIVND (reference sequence). The CDR3 is 16 amino acids. CDR3 sequence (DNA): TGTGCCAGTAGGGCCGGGGGGACTAGCGGATACAATGAGCAGTTCTTC. This encodes CASRAGGTSGYNEQFF.

The V call is TRBV11-2, the J call TRBJ2-7, with a weak D call TRBD2 (5 bases). The germline gives CDR1 SGHAT, CDR2 FQNNGV. The CDR3 length is 14 residues. V shed 3 bases and J shed 2 bases, with 11 bases lying between them. CDR3 residues: CASSFGGPPYEQYV. The CDR3 bases are TGTGCCAGCAGCTTTGGCGGGCCCCCCTACGAGCAGTACGTC.

The table lists this clone with a few counts. The rearrangement uses TRBV7-6 and TRBJ2-1, with TRBD1 as a possible D gene (6 bases). CDR1 is SGHVS and CDR2 is FNYEAQ in the germline V gene. The CDR3 is 11 amino acids. The V gene lost 4 bases and the J gene lost 10 bases, with 8 bases spanning the gap. The CDR3 spells CASSSGTEQFF. The CDR3 nucleotides are TGTGCCAGCAGCTCCGGGACAGAGCAGTTCTTC. Full variable domain (rest looked up from reference TRBV7-6 and TRBJ2-1): GAGVSQSPRYKVTKRGQDVALRCDPISGHVSLYWYRQALGQGPEFLTYFNYEAQQDKSGLPNDRFSAERPEGSISTLTIQRTEQRDSAMYRCASSSGTEQFFGPGTRLTVL.

The chain is built from TRBV28 and TRBJ1-2; maybe TRBD1 (6 bases). This CDR3 comprises 18 residues. The ends were cut back, 6 bases at V and 5 bases at J, with 28 bases in the middle. Germline CDR1 is MDHEN and CDR2 is SYDVKM. This chain's CDR3 is CASSTPGQSLLAGYGYTF. As DNA, the CDR3 is TGTGCCAGCAGCACCCCGGGACAAAGTTTATTGGCGGGTTATGGCTACACCTTC.

The gene calls are TRBV7-9 and TRBJ2-7, with 10 bases aligning to TRBD1. This CDR3 region has 14 residues. V lost 5 bases, J lost 1 base, and 2 bases stayed unmatched. CDR1 and CDR2 from the germline V gene are SEHNR and FQNEAQ (reference sequence). The DNA of the CDR3 is TGTGCCAGCAGCACGGGACAGGGGTCCTACGAGCAGTACGTC. It is translated as CASSTGQGSYEQYV.

The J gene is TRBJ2-7, the V gene TRBV5-4, with 7 bases aligning to TRBD1. The CDR3 runs 13 residues. V shed 3 bases and J 2 bases; nucleotides not matched to a gene: 2. Looked up from germline, CDR1 is SGHNT and CDR2 is YYREEE (reference sequence). The CDR3 nucleotides read TGTGCCAGCAGCTCCGGGACAGCCTACGAGCAGTACTTC. Translating it yields CASSSGTAYEQYF.

The chain combines TRBV27 with TRBJ1-2, with D perhaps TRBD1 (5 bases). The ends were cut back, 9 bases at V and 8 bases at J, with 16 bases in the middle. This CDR3 comprises 12 residues. Germline CDR1 reads MNHEY; CDR2 reads SMNVEV (reference sequence). The CDR3 nucleotides read TGTGCCAGTGGTGACAGCTGGAAGGGCTACACCTTC. This encodes CASGDSWKGYTF.

In this sample, this clone turned up once. The rearrangement joins TRBV19 to TRBJ1-2; 7 positions agree with TRBD1. Germline values: CDR1 LNHDA, CDR2 SQIVND (reference sequence). This CDR3 contains 13 residues. V dropped 3 bases and J dropped 8; count of bases not matched to a gene: 6. The CDR3 loop is CASSIHRGEGYTF. The CDR3 nucleotides are TGTGCCAGTAGTATCCACAGGGGAGAAGGCTACACCTTC.

This clone is a singleton in its sample. The gene calls are TRBV7-9 and TRBJ1-1; 9 bases fit TRBD1. CDR1 is SEHNR, CDR2 FQNEAQ, per germline (reference sequence). CDR3 length: 14 amino acids. Trimming removed 6 bases from V and 2 bases from J; junction bases left unmatched: 4. The CDR3 DNA follows: TGTGCCAGCAGGACAGGGGGGATTAACACTGAAGCTTTCTTT. It specifies CASRTGGINTEAFF. The full variable domain, completed using reference TRBV7-9 and TRBJ1-1, is DTGVSQNPRHKITKRGQNVTFRCDPISEHNRLYWYRQTLGQGPEFLTYFQNEAQLEKSRLLSDRFSAERPKGSFSTLEIQRTEQGDSAMYLCASRTGGINTEAFFGQGTRLTVV.

The chain employs TRBV6-1 and TRBJ1-1; D not certain. The CDR3 is 14 residues long. Germline CDR1 and CDR2: MNHNS and SASEGT. Trimming removed 2 bases from V and 4 bases from J, with 11 bases in between. CDR3 coding DNA: TGTGCCAGCAGTGAACGTACGGAGATCACTGAAGCTTTCTTT. This encodes CASSERTEITEAFF.

The gene calls are TRBV4-2 and TRBJ2-5; 9 bases match TRBD1. Germline V lookup: CDR1 LGHNA, CDR2 YNFKEQ. Trimming took 1 base from V and 4 from J; bases not matched to a gene: 1. The CDR3 has 14 amino acids. The CDR3 protein is CASSQVTGGETQYF. The CDR3 region has the DNA TGTGCCAGCAGCCAAGTGACAGGGGGAGAGACCCAGTACTTC.

This clone has just one count. The chain uses TRBV28 and TRBJ1-5, with 8 bases aligning to TRBD1. There are 20 residues in the CDR3. The germline CDR1 and CDR2 sequences are MDHEN and SYDVKM. Trimming at V came to 1 base and at J to 2 bases, leaving 16 bases not matched to a gene. The CDR3 reads CASSLFSGTGPQRGNQPQHF. As DNA, the CDR3 is TGTGCCAGCAGTTTATTTTCTGGGACAGGACCCCAGAGGGGCAATCAGCCCCAGCATTTT.

The rearrangement joins TRBV6-5 to TRBJ1-2, with D perhaps TRBD1 (6 bases). The V end lost 4 bases, the J end lost 2 bases, and 17 bases lay between the germline ends. Germline assignment: CDR1 MNHEY and CDR2 SVGAGI. The CDR3 totals 16 residues. CDR3 in amino acids: CASSFSFGQGNYGYTF. CDR3 sequence (DNA): TGTGCCAGCAGTTTCTCTTTTGGGCAGGGGAACTATGGCTACACCTTC.

The rearrangement uses TRBV10-1 and TRBJ2-3; D is perhaps TRBD1 (5 bases). In germline, CDR1 is WNHNN, CDR2 SYGVQD (reference sequence). Trimming removed 3 bases at V and 3 bases at J, with 13 bases between. The CDR3 length is 15 residues. CDR3 amino acids: CASSDDLAGTDTQYF. In DNA, the CDR3 is TGCGCCAGCAGTGATGACCTGGCAGGGACAGATACGCAGTATTTT.